This TCR beta chain derives from a study of PD-L1 blockade in urothelial cancer. Study-wide context: Atezolizumab (1,200 mg intravenously every 3 weeks) began in about 2014 for patients. Analyzed time points were 3 weeks (second dose) and 6 weeks after therapy began.

Time point specified: peripheral blood 6 weeks after treatment start. Between 1 and 8 samples per patient were obtained, pretreatment and on-treatment. The CDR3 runs to 15 residues. V was pared by 3 bases and J by 3 bases, with 8 bases of the junction left unmatched. Per germline, CDR1 SGDLS and CDR2 YYNGEE. This clone was counted a few times. Only in-frame clones appear in the TCRdb table, and some are missing; sequencing was by immunoSEQ multiplex PCR. Counted here are tens of thousands of clones, over 75% occurring once; the ten biggest clones make up approximately 2%. The chain is built from TRBV9 and TRBJ1-1, with 7 positions matching TRBD1. This receptor was taken from a man aged 50 or older with urothelial cancer. Sample: PBMCs, taken around atezolizumab (anti-PD-L1) treatment. CDR3 sequence reads: CASSEPQGWDTEAFF. Written as DNA, the CDR3 is TGTGCCAGCAGCGAACCACAGGGGTGGGACACTGAAGCTTTCTTT. Supplemented by reference TRBV9 and TRBJ1-1, the full variable domain reads DSGVTQTPKHLITATGQRVTLRCSPRSGDLSVYWYQQSLDQGLQFLIQYYNGEERAKGNILERFSAQQFPDLHSELNLSSLELGDSALYFCASSEPQGWDTEAFFGQGTRLTVV.